This TCR beta chain is from a study of OX40 agonist ivuxolimab in advanced cancers. Study-level information: Patients undergoing dose escalation presented with hepatocellular carcinoma, melanoma, renal cell or head and neck cancer. Whole-study results and caveats: Among the least clonally expanded were partial responders at 0.1-3.0 mg/kg. CD4+ and CD8+ blood T cells expanded clonally by week 6 at 0.1 to 3.0 mg/kg.

Drawing of blood for sampling happened at baseline, at cycle 4 day 1, and at cycle 7 day 1. Germline V gene data show CDR1 as LGHNA and CDR2 as YSLEER. Germline trimming cut 4 bases from V and 3 bases from J; bases unmatched to any gene: 9. The length of the CDR3 is 17 residues. About this clone: Its specificity is not known.

Measured with immunoSEQ multiplex PCR; TCRdb has only the in-frame clones, and not every one. The repertoire holds about 91,000 clones, around 84% seen once, with 1.1% in the top ten. The chain couples TRBV4-3 to TRBJ1-5, with 10 bases that match TRBD1. The receptor was isolated from an adult with an advanced solid tumor such as melanoma, head and neck, liver or kidney cancer. The material sequenced was CD4+ or CD8+ T cells sorted from blood, taken in a trial of the OX40 agonist ivuxolimab. As DNA, the CDR3 is TGCGCCAGCAGCCTCGGGACAGGGGCCCTTGACAATCAGCCCCAGCATTTT. It is translated as CASSLGTGALDNQPQHF.